The subject of this entry is one T cell receptor (beta chain). The data stem from a study of control samples from healthy donors and cancer patients. Trimming removed 3 bases at V and 3 bases at J, with 14 bases between. Germline values: CDR1 KGHSH, CDR2 LQKENI. The CDR3 extends over 15 amino acids. Sequencing was performed with immunoSEQ multiplex PCR; in TCRdb, only in-frame clones are kept and a portion is missing. Altogether roughly 100,000 clones are present, roughly 90% being singletons, with the ten largest covering less than 3.5%. V is TRBV18 and J is TRBJ1-1, with TRBD1 as a possible D gene (5 bases). This TCR was recovered from a human donor in good health. The donor label of this sample is uncertain. Specimen: blood. CDR3: CASSPRVGQDTEAFF. The DNA of the CDR3 is TGTGCCAGCTCACCCAGGGTGGGGCAGGACACTGAAGCTTTCTTT.